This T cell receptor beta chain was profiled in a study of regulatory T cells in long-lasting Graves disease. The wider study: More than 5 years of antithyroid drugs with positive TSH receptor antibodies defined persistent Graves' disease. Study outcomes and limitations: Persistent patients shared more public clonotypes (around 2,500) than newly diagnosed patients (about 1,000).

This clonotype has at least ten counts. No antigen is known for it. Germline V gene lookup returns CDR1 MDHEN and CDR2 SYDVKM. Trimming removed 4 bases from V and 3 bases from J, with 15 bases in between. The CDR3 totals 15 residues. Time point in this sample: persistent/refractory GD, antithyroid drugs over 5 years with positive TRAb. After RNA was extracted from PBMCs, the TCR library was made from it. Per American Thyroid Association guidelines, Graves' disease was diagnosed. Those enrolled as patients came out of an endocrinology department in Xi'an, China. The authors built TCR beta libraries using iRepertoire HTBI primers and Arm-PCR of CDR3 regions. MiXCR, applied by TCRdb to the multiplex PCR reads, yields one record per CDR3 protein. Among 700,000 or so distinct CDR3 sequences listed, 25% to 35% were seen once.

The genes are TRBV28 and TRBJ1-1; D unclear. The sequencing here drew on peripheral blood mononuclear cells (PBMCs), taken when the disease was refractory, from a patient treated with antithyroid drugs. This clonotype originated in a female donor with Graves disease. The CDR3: CASSSRAGGYTEAFF. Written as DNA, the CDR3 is TGTGCCAGCAGTTCTCGAGCAGGTGGCTACACTGAAGCTTTCTTT.